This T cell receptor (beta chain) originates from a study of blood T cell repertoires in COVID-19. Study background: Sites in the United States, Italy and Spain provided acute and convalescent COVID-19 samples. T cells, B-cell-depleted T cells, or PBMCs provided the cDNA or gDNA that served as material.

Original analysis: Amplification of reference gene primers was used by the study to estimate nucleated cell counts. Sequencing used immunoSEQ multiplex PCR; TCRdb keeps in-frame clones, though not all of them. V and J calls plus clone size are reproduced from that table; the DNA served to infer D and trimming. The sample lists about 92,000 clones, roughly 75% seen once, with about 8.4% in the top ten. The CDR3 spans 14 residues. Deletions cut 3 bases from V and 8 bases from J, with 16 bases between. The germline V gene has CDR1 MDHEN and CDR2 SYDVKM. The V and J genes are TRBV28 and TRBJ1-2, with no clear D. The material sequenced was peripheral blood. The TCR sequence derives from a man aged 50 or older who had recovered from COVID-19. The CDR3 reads CASSFAPRGRGYTF. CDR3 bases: TGTGCCAGCAGTTTTGCCCCCCGGGGTCGGGGCTACACCTTC.